A selection of T cell receptor beta chains follows, all from one sample in a study of regulatory T cells. Generated by immunoSEQ multiplex PCR, the TCRdb table keeps only in-frame clones and is missing some. The repertoire includes tens of thousands of clones, about nine tenths of them detected once, and about 2.5% sits in the top ten. The sample consisted of conventional CD4+ T cells sorted from blood. The receptors shown here come from a person in their late teens or twenties with CD3G deficiency. The CDR3 runs from the conserved cysteine through the conserved F or W. The D gene is left open where the match is weak. A clone size is listed for some rows: how often the clone was seen (once, few, many), or a class if it is expanded.

D gene | J gene | clone size | V gene | CDR3 length | CDR3 protein | CDR3 DNA
TRBD1 | TRBJ2-7 | . | TRBV5-1 | 14 | CASSFGQGAGEQYF | TGCGCCAGCAGTTTCGGACAGGGGGCAGGGGAGCAGTACTTC
. | TRBJ1-1 | . | TRBV5-1 | 14 | CASSWGDRNTEAFF | TGCGCCAGCAGCTGGGGGGACCGGAACACTGAAGCTTTCTTT
. | TRBJ2-3 | . | TRBV5-1 | 11 | CASSLDDTQYF | TGCGCCAGCAGCTTGGATGATACGCAGTATTTT
. | TRBJ1-5 | . | TRBV28 | 15 | CASSSGHAMGQPQHF | TGTGCCAGCAGTTCCGGACACGCAATGGGCCAGCCCCAGCATTTT
. | TRBJ2-7 | . | TRBV7-8 | 15 | CASSPREGRNYEQYF | TGTGCCAGCAGCCCTAGAGAGGGACGCAACTACGAGCAGTACTTC
TRBD1 | TRBJ1-2 | few | TRBV6-6 | 14 | CASSSHRGLDGYTF | TGTGCCAGCAGTTCCCACAGGGGGCTAGATGGCTACACCTTC
. | TRBJ2-7 | . | TRBV6-1 | 14 | CASSPRVGGYEQYF | TGTGCCAGCAGTCCAAGGGTAGGGGGATACGAGCAGTACTTC
. | TRBJ1-2 | . | TRBV18 | 15 | CASSQQGSPDYGYTF | TGTGCCAGCTCACAGCAAGGATCCCCTGACTATGGCTACACCTTC
. | TRBJ2-3 | . | TRBV5-5 | 15 | CASSLDLLGSDTQYF | TGTGCCAGCAGCTTGGACCTATTAGGCTCAGATACGCAGTATTTT
. | TRBJ1-5 | few | TRBV10-3 | 13 | CAISEGSNQPQHF | TGTGCCATCAGTGAGGGCAGCAATCAGCCCCAGCATTTT
. | TRBJ2-7 | once | TRBV5-1 | 14 | CASSLRSLGDEQYF | TGCGCCAGCAGCTTACGGTCCCTGGGGGACGAGCAGTACTTC
. | TRBJ2-1 | . | TRBV5-1 | 15 | CASSPGPQVINEQFF | TGCGCCAGCAGTCCCGGGCCCCAGGTCATCAATGAGCAGTTCTTC
. | TRBJ1-4 | . | TRBV7-9 | 15 | CASSLVGRANEKLFF | TGTGCCAGCAGCTTAGTGGGGCGCGCGAATGAAAAACTGTTTTTT
. | TRBJ2-3 | . | TRBV10-3 | 13 | CAISVGRTDTQYF | TGTGCCATCAGTGTGGGCCGCACAGATACGCAGTATTTT
. | TRBJ2-6 | . | TRBV5-1 | 13 | CASREAGANVLTF | TGCGCCAGCCGGGAAGCTGGGGCCAACGTCCTGACTTTC
. | TRBJ2-3 | . | TRBV5-1 | 16 | CASSLGWTFPTDTQYF | TGCGCCAGCAGCTTGGGCTGGACCTTCCCCACAGATACGCAGTATTTT
. | TRBJ2-7 | . | TRBV28 | 13 | CASSLRFLREQYF | TGTGCCAGCAGTCTGCGGTTTCTTAGGGAGCAGTACTTC
TRBD1 | TRBJ1-1 | . | TRBV19 | 16 | CASSPRHRGRTTEAFF | TGTGCCAGTAGTCCAAGACACAGGGGGCGAACGACTGAAGCTTTCTTT
. | TRBJ2-7 | . | TRBV28 | 16 | CASSGMRGAGSYEQYF | TGTGCCAGCAGTGGTATGCGCGGGGCAGGCTCCTACGAGCAGTACTTC
. | TRBJ1-2 | . | TRBV28 | 13 | CASSMLGRGGYTF | TGTGCCAGCAGTATGCTCGGACGTGGTGGCTACACCTTC
. | TRBJ2-3 | . | TRBV28 | 14 | CASSSGGVLNTQYF | TGTGCCAGCAGTTCTGGTGGGGTTTTAAATACGCAGTATTTT
. | TRBJ2-7 | . | TRBV28 | 16 | CASSLRRRGSGYEQYF | TGTGCCAGCAGTCTCCGCCGTCGGGGCTCGGGCTACGAGCAGTACTTC
. | TRBJ1-4 | . | TRBV28 | 13 | CASSLEFDEKLFF | TGTGCCAGCAGTTTAGAGTTCGATGAAAAACTGTTTTTT
. | TRBJ2-3 | . | TRBV28 | 14 | CASSSTARGDTQYF | TGTGCCAGCAGTTCGACGGCCAGGGGAGATACGCAGTATTTT
TRBD1 | TRBJ2-7 | . | TRBV6-1 | 13 | CASSGTAIYEQYF | TGTGCCAGCAGCGGGACAGCTATCTACGAGCAGTACTTC
. | TRBJ2-4 | large | TRBV7-9 | 13 | CASSPRTGNIQYF | TGTGCCAGCAGCCCGCGGACGGGAAACATTCAGTACTTC
. | TRBJ2-7 | . | TRBV6-1 | 12 | CASRDIGEEQYF | TGTGCCAGCAGGGATATAGGGGAGGAGCAGTACTTC
. | TRBJ2-7 | . | TRBV7-2 | 14 | CASSLEGGVFEQYF | TGTGCCAGCAGCTTGGAGGGGGGCGTGTTCGAGCAGTACTTC
. | TRBJ2-7 | . | TRBV28 | 15 | CASSFSGGSYYEQYF | TGTGCCAGCAGTTTCTCGGGGGGCTCCTACTACGAGCAGTACTTC
TRBD1 | TRBJ2-3 | . | TRBV6-1 | 15 | CASSALTGPGDTQYF | TGTGCCAGCAGCGCTCTGACAGGGCCGGGAGATACGCAGTATTTT
. | TRBJ1-4 | . | TRBV28 | 13 | CASSGDPDEKLFF | TGTGCCAGCAGTGGGGATCCGGATGAAAAACTGTTTTTT
TRBD1 | TRBJ1-2 | . | TRBV30 | 15 | CACPGQGSLSDGYTF | TGTGCCTGTCCGGGACAGGGGAGCCTATCGGATGGCTACACCTTC
. | TRBJ2-7 | . | TRBV28 | 13 | CASSQTVSYEQYF | TGTGCCAGCAGTCAGACAGTCTCCTACGAGCAGTACTTC
TRBD2 | TRBJ2-2 | . | TRBV27 | 16 | CASRKMAGGPSGELFF | TGTGCCAGCCGCAAGATGGCGGGGGGGCCGTCCGGGGAGCTGTTTTTT
TRBD1 | TRBJ1-2 | . | TRBV19 | 14 | CASNNPGQDRGYTF | TGTGCCAGTAACAATCCGGGACAGGATCGTGGCTACACCTTC